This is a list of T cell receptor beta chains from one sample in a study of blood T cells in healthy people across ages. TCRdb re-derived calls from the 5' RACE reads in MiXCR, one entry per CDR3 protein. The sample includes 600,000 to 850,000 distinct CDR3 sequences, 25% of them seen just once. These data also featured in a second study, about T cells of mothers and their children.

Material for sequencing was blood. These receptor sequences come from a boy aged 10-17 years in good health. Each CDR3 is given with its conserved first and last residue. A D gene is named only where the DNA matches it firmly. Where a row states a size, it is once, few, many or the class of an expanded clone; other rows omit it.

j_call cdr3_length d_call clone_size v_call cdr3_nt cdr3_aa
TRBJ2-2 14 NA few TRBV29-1 TGCAGCGGTGGGGGGGCCGAGAACACCGGGGAGCTGTTTTTT CSGGGAENTGELFF
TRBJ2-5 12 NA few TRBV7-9 TGTGCCAGCCGACTGCACCAAGAGACCCAGTACTTC CASRLHQETQYF
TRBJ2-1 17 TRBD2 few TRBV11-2 TGTGCCAGCAGCTTAGTGGGGAGTAGCGGGAGCCCTGGTGAGCAGTTCTTC CASSLVGSSGSPGEQFF
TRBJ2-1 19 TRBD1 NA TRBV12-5 TGTGCTAGTGGTTCCTCGACGAAGCAGGGGGGACAGGGGAACAATGAGCAGTTCTTC CASGSSTKQGGQGNNEQFF
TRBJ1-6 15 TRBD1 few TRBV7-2 TGTGCCAGCAGCTACGGACAGGGTAGCGATTCACCCCTCCACTTT CASSYGQGSDSPLHF
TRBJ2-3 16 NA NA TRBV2 TGTGCCAGCAGAAATCTACAGGGCATAGCTACAGATACGCAGTATTTT CASRNLQGIATDTQYF
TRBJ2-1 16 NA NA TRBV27 TGTGCCAGCAGTTTATCGGACAGCGGGGTTAACAATGAGCAGTTCTTC CASSLSDSGVNNEQFF
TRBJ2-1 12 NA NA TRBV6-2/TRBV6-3 TGTGCCAGCAGCTTCCCGGCCAATGAGCAGTTCTTC CASSFPANEQFF
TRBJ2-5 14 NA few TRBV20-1 TGCAGTGCAACTCCCGGGAGATTGCAAGAGACCCAGTACTTC CSATPGRLQETQYF
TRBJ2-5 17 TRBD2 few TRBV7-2 TGTGCCAGCAGCACAAGACCCCTAGCGGGCGACCAAGAGACCCAGTACTTC CASSTRPLAGDQETQYF
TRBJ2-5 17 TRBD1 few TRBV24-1 TGTGCCACCAGTGACCCCAGACGACAGGGGAAAAAGGAGACCCAGTACTTC CATSDPRRQGKKETQYF
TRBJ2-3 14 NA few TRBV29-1 TGCAGCGTTGATCTCCGGGCTAGCACAGATACGCAGTATTTT CSVDLRASTDTQYF
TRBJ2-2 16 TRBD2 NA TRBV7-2 TGTGCCAGCAGCTCGCGACTAGCGGGGGACACCGGGGAGCTGTTTTTT CASSSRLAGDTGELFF
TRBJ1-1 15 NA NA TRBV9 TGTGCCAGCAGCCCCCACTTGGACGGGAACACTGAAGCTTTCTTT CASSPHLDGNTEAFF
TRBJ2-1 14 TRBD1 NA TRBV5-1 TGTGCCAGCAGCCCGGGACAGGGAGGCAATGAGCAGTTCTTC CASSPGQGGNEQFF
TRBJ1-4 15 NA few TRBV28 TGTGCCAGCAGTTTAATCCCGGGGAATGGTGAAAAACTGTTTTTT CASSLIPGNGEKLFF
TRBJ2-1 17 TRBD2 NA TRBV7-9 TGTGCCAGCAGCGTCGGACTAGCGGGGGCCCCCTACAATGAGCAGTTCTTC CASSVGLAGAPYNEQFF
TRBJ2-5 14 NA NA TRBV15 TGTGCCACCAGCAGAGGATCAGGGTTGGAGACCCAGTACTTC CATSRGSGLETQYF
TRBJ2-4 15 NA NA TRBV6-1 TGTGCCAGCAGCTTCAAGGGGCAGGGCAAAAACATTCAGTACTTC CASSFKGQGKNIQYF
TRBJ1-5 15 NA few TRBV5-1 TGCGCCAGCAGCTTGGGGGACATTGGAGGTCAGCCCCAGCATTTT CASSLGDIGGQPQHF
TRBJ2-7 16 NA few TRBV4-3 TGCGCCAGCAGCCAAGATGATCGGGGGCCCCTGGACGAGCAGTACTTC CASSQDDRGPLDEQYF
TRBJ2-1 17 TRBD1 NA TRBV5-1 TGCGCCAGAAGCGGAACAGGGGCCCCTATATTCTACAATGAGCAGTTCTTC CARSGTGAPIFYNEQFF
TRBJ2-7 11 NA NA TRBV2 TGTGCCAGCAGTCCGGTCTGGGAGCAGTACTTC CASSPVWEQYF
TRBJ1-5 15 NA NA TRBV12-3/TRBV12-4 TGTGCCAGCAGCCCTTCAGGGTATAGCAATCAGCCCCAGCATTTT CASSPSGYSNQPQHF
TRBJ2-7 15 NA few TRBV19 TGTGCCAGTAGTATGGAAACAGTTATGACCTACGAGCAGTACTTC CASSMETVMTYEQYF
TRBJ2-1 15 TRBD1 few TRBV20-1 TGCAGTGCTAGTCCGACAGGGGGCCCCTACAATGAGCAGTTCTTC CSASPTGGPYNEQFF
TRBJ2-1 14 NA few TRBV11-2 TGTGCCAGCGCCACCCGGACCGGATACAATGAGCAGTTCTTC CASATRTGYNEQFF
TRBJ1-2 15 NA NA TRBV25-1 TGTGCCAGCAGTGGTCTATCTCAGGGACTCTATGGCTACACCTTC CASSGLSQGLYGYTF
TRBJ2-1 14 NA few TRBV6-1 TGTGCCAGCAGTGAGGACAGTACAGTAAATGAGCAGTTCTTC CASSEDSTVNEQFF
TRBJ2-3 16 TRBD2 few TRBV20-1 TGCAGTGCTAGGCCGGGACTAGCGGGTAACACAGATACGCAGTATTTT CSARPGLAGNTDTQYF
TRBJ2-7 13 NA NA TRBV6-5 TGTGCCAGCAGGGAGACAGATAACTACGAGCAGTACTTC CASRETDNYEQYF
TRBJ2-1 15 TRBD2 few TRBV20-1 TGCAGTGCTACGGGAGGTCTTAGCTCCTACAATGAGCAGTTCTTC CSATGGLSSYNEQFF
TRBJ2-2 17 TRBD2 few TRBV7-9 TGTGCCAGCAGCTTGGGAGGACTAGCGGGATCCACCGGGGAGCTGTTTTTT CASSLGGLAGSTGELFF
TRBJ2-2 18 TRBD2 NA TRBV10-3 TGTGCCATCAGGGACGGGACTAGCGGGAGAAAGAACACCGGGGAGCTGTTTTTT CAIRDGTSGRKNTGELFF
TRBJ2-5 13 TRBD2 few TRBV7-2 TGTGCCAGCAGCTGGGGGGGGTGGGAGACCCAGTACTTC CASSWGGWETQYF
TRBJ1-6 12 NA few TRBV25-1 TGTGCCAGCAGTGAGAACTATTCACCCCTCCACTTT CASSENYSPLHF
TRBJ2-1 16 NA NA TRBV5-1 TGCGCCAGCAGCTTAGAGCTTCGGGGGCCCTACAATGAGCAGTTCTTC CASSLELRGPYNEQFF
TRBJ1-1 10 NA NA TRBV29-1 TGCAGCGTTCGCCTTGCTGAAGCTTTCTTT CSVRLAEAFF
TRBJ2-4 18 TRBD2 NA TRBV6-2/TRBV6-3 TGTGCCGGCACCCGTAGCGGGGGGTCGATTTGGGCCAAAAACATTCAGTACTTC CAGTRSGGSIWAKNIQYF
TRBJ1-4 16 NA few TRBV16 TGTGCCAGCAGCCAACGGGGGTACAGCCCAAATGAAAAACTGTTTTTT CASSQRGYSPNEKLFF
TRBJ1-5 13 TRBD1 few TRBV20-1 TGCAGTTGCGCGACAGGGGTAAATCAGCCCCAGCATTTT CSCATGVNQPQHF
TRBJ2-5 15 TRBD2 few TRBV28 TGTGCCAGCAGTTTATTTGGAGCGGGGGACGAGACCCAGTACTTC CASSLFGAGDETQYF
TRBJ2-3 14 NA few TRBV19 TGTGCCAGTAGTATGGGTGAAAACACAGATACGCAGTATTTT CASSMGENTDTQYF
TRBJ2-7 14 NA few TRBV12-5 TGTGCTAGTGGGTCGGACCAGGGCAGGTACGAGCAGTACTTC CASGSDQGRYEQYF
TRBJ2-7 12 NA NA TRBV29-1 TGCAGCGGACTGGCGCTCTCCTACGAGCAGTACTTC CSGLALSYEQYF
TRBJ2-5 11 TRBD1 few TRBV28 TGTGCCAGCAGACAGGGGCAGACCCAGTACTTC CASRQGQTQYF
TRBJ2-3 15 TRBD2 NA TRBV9 TGTGCCAGCAGCGTAGTGGGACTAGCGGGAGATACGCAGTATTTT CASSVVGLAGDTQYF
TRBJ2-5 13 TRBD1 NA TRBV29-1 TGCAGCGTAGTCGACAGGGTGGGAGAGACCCAGTACTTC CSVVDRVGETQYF
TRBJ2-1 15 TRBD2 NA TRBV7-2 TGTGCCAGCAGCTTAGGAGGGCTAGCGGGTAATGAGCAGTTCTTC CASSLGGLAGNEQFF
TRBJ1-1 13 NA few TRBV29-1 TGCAGCGTTGAACTACGAATGAACACTGAAGCTTTCTTT CSVELRMNTEAFF
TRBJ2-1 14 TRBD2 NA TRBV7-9 TGTGCCAGCGCACGGGAGGAGTCCTACAATGAGCAGTTCTTC CASAREESYNEQFF
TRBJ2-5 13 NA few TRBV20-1 TGCAGTGCTAGAACGGGGGGCAACGAGACCCAGTACTTC CSARTGGNETQYF
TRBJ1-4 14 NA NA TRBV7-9 TGTGCCAGCAGCTTAAGGGGATTCAGTGAAAAACTGTTTTTT CASSLRGFSEKLFF
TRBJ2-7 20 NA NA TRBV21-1 TGTGCCAGCAGCAAAGTCATCCCGGGACAGGGTTTCGACGACTCCTACGAGCAGTACTTC CASSKVIPGQGFDDSYEQYF
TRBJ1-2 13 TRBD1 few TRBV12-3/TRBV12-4 TGTGCCAGCAGCTTGACAGGGGCGGTTGGCTACACCTTC CASSLTGAVGYTF
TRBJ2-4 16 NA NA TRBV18 TGTGCCAGCTCACCACGGCTAGGGGAAGCCAAAAACATTCAGTACTTC CASSPRLGEAKNIQYF
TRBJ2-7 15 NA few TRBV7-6 TGTGCCAGCAGCTTATCCGAGGGAATTTCTGGCGAGCAGTACTTC CASSLSEGISGEQYF
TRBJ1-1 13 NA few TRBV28 TGTGCCAGCACCCCTGCCGGGAGGACTGAAGCTTTCTTT CASTPAGRTEAFF
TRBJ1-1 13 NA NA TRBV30 TGTGCCTGGAGTACGACAGGGAACACTGAAGCTTTCTTT CAWSTTGNTEAFF
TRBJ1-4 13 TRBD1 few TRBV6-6 TGTGCCAGCAGGAGGGACAGAGGAGAAAAACTGTTTTTT CASRRDRGEKLFF